This TCR beta chain was sequenced during a study of control samples from healthy donors and cancer patients. V was clipped by 4 bases and J by 5 bases, with 13 bases between them. The CDR3 is 15 residues long. CDR1 and CDR2 from the germline V gene are SGHRS and YFSETQ. This table comes from immunoSEQ multiplex PCR, and its TCRdb copy is limited to in-frame clones, with some not included. The sample gives 130,000 or so clones, around 87% of which show up once; 2.9% is in the top ten. The clonotype originates from a man aged 55 to 70 in good health. This rearrangement joins TRBV5-1 to TRBJ1-6, with D perhaps matching TRBD1 (5 bases). Sequenced sample: blood. CDR3 nucleotide sequence: TGCGCCAGCAGCCACACGACAGCCGATAATTCACCCCTCCACTTT. This codes for CASSHTTADNSPLHF.